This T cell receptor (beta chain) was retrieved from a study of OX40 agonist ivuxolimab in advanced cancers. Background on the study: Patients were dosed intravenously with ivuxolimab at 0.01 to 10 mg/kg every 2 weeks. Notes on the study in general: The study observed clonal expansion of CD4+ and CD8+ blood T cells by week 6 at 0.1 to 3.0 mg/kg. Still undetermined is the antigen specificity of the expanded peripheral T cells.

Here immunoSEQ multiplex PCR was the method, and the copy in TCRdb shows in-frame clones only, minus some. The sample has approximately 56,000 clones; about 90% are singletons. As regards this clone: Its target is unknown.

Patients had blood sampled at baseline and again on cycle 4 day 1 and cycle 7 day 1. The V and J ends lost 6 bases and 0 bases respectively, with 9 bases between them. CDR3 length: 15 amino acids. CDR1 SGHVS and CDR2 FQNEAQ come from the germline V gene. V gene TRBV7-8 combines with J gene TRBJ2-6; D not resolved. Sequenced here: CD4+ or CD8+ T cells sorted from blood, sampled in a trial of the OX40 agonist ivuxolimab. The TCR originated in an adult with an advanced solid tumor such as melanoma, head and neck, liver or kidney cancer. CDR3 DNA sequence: TGTGCCAGCAGTCGTATAGGCTCTGGGGCCAACGTCCTGACTTTC. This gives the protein CASSRIGSGANVLTF.